The source of this T cell receptor beta chain is a study of blood T cell repertoires in COVID-19. On the study more broadly: Acute and convalescent COVID-19 specimens originated in the United States, Italy and Spain. T cells, B-cell-depleted T cells, or PBMCs supplied cDNA or gDNA.

V lost 4 bases, J lost 5 bases, and 5 bases stayed unmatched. In germline, CDR1 is SQVTM, CDR2 ANQGSEA. CDR3 length: 13 amino acids. This table comes from immunoSEQ multiplex PCR, and its TCRdb copy is limited to in-frame clones, with some not included. The table shows some 150,000 clones, with over 70% occurring only once. Recruitment covered 25 or so US areas and drew participants whose ages spanned roughly 18 to 95 years. This sequence originates from a woman in her 50s in a cohort exposed to, infected with or recovered from COVID-19 (not recorded which). V gene TRBV29-1 combines with J gene TRBJ1-5, with TRBD1 matching over 7 bases. Sequencing input: PBMCs or T cells enriched from blood (not recorded which). CDR3 in DNA: TGCAGCGTTGGAGGGGGCGAAGATCAGCCCCAGCATTTT. Amino acid sequence: CSVGGGEDQPQHF.